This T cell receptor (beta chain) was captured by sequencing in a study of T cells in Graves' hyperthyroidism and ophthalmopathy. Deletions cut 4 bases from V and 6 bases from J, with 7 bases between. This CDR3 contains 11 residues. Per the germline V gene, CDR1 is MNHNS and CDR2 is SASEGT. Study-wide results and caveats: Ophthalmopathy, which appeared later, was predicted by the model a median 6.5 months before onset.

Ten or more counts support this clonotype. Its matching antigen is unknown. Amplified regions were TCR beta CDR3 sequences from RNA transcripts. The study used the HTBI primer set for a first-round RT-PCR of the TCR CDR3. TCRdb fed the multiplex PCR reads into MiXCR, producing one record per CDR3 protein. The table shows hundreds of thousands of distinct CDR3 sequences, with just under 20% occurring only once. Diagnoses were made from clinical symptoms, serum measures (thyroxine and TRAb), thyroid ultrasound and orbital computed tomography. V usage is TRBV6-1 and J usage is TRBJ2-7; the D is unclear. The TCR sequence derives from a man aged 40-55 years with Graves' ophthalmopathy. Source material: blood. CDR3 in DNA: TGTGCCAGCAGTGCACATCGCGAGCAGTACTTC. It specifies CASSAHREQYF.